The entry below describes one T cell receptor (beta chain). Its antigen remains unknown. Using its own MiXCR run on the reads, TCRdb lists one record per CDR3 protein. The repertoire holds around 770,000 distinct CDR3 sequences, with under 35% as singletons. The data are from a study of T cell repertoires in cytomegalovirus infection. In the study overall: Recently identified HLA-C-restricted CMV epitopes were used, and well-studied HLA-B-restricted CMV epitopes were used as well. Public TCR beta signatures indicated both CMV infection and matching HLA type. Study-wide results and caveats: The ex vivo response showed dominance by HLA-C-restricted CMV-specific TCR beta clonotypes. Cumulative public TCR beta family frequency identified carriers of CMV plus the relevant HLA.

CDR3 length equals 16 residues. The germline V gene encodes CDR1 SEHNR and CDR2 FQNEAQ (reference sequence). V was pared by 0 bases and J by 2 bases, with 11 bases between. Specimen: cultured CD8+ T cells from PBMCs, collected from culture after CMV antigen stimulation. This sequence joins TRBV7-9 and TRBJ2-1; unclear D gene. The source of this sequence is a human donor in good health (CMV status not recorded). Some clones in this sample may be carry-over from other donors' samples. CDR3 sequence (DNA): TGTGCCAGCAGCTTAGCCAGCTCCCCCCCCTACAATGAGCAGTTCTTC. Protein product: CASSLASSPPYNEQFF.